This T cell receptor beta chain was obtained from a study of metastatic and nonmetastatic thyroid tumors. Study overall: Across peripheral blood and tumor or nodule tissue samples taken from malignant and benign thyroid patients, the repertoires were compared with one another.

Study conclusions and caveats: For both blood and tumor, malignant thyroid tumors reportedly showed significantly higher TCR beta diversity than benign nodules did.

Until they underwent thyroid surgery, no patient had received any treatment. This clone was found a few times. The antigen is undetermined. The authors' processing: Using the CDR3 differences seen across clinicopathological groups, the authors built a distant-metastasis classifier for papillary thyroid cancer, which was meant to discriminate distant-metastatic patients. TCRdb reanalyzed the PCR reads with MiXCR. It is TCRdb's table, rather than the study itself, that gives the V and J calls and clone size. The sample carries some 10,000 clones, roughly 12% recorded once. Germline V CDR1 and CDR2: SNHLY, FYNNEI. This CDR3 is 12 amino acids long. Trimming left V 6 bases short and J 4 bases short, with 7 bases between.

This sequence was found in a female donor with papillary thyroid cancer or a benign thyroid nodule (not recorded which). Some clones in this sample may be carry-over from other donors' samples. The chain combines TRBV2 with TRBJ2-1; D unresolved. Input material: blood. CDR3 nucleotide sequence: TGTGCCAGCAGATTGGCGTACAATGAGCAGTTCTTC. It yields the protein CASRLAYNEQFF.